This TCR beta chain was captured by sequencing in a study of response to subunit inactivated influenza vaccine. Regarding this clonotype: Its cognate antigen is unknown.

V dropped 5 bases and J dropped 4 bases, with 10 bases sitting between them. The CDR3 is 13 residues long. CDR1 is KGHSH and CDR2 is LQKENI in the germline V gene. TCRdb redid the calling of the RT-PCR reads with MiXCR, one entry per CDR3 protein. The sample holds roughly 700,000 distinct CDR3 sequences, roughly 14% seen once. Regarding the study as a whole: The authors suggested that few new T cells are recruited per seasonal influenza vaccination.

The chain carries TRBV18 and TRBJ2-3; D uncertain. This clonotype originated in a man in his fifties who received an inactivated influenza vaccine. The sample here was PBMCs from blood, taken around two weeks before vaccination. The CDR3 loop is CASSTTVADTQYF. The CDR3 DNA is TGTGCCAGCTCAACTACAGTCGCAGATACGCAGTATTTT.